This T cell receptor (beta chain) derives from a study of cytomegalovirus exposure and HLA in healthy donors. Whole-study context: Of all 400 or so donors who were genotyped, under 90% belonged to the Caucasian-associated ancestry cluster. Overall study findings and caveats: In a later analysis, across HLA loci, associated TCR counts were highest for DRB1, lowest for HLA-C. There were some V segments, including TRBV6-2 and TRBV6-3, excluded as indistinguishable.

Germline CDR1 and CDR2: SGHNT and YYREEE (reference sequence). The CDR3 runs 17 residues. 13 Jbeta primers and 60 Vbeta primers were used for the PCR. Assay: immunoSEQ multiplex PCR; the TCRdb copy retains only in-frame clones and omits some. The repertoire holds fewer than 85,000 clones, around 68% seen once, with roughly 9.1% in the top ten. The table lists this clone with a few counts. No antigen is known for it. The chain combines TRBV5-4 with TRBJ2-5; 9 bases agree with TRBD1. The J call may be faulty, since TRBJ2-7 better matches the DNA end. The source material was PBMCs. This sequence originates from a man aged 40-50 years in good health and CMV-seropositive. CDR3 DNA sequence: TGTGCCAGCAGCTTGGCTAGTCAAAGGGACAGGGCATACGAGCAGTACTTC. Translated: CASSLASQRDRAYEQYF.